This TCR beta chain was captured by sequencing in a study of Ad26.COV2.S vaccination and SARS-CoV-2 variants. About the study: Recipients of Ad26.COV2.S got it intramuscularly, once or twice 56 days apart. Study-level findings and limits: Non-spike TCR breadth did not differ much between vaccine and placebo recipients. Placebo recipients had lower spike-specific TCR breadth than vaccine recipients.

Treatment denoted: about 20 received Ad26.COV2.S at low or high dose, single or two shots; several received placebo; per-sample allocation not given. It was on day 63 after the first vaccine or placebo injection that samples were taken. The donor's status was that of an adult aged 18-55 years in Boston. For this clone: Its antigen is still unknown.

Sequenced by immunoSEQ multiplex PCR; TCRdb stores in-frame clones only, minus some. The table has 300,000 to 350,000 clones, about 90% seen once. The specimen comprised peripheral blood, sampled in a trial of Ad26.COV2.S vaccine versus placebo. This receptor was taken from a person aged 18-60 years who received the Ad26.COV2.S COVID-19 vaccine or a placebo.

The CDR3 here is CASSDRSTVINEKLFF. CDR3 bases: TGTGCCAGCAGTGATCGTTCCACAGTTATTAATGAAAAACTGTTTTTT. This chain joins TRBV2 and TRBJ1-4; D is uncertain. The CDR3 totals 16 residues. V was pared by 3 bases and J by 4 bases, with 15 bases between. Germline values: CDR1 SNHLY, CDR2 FYNNEI.